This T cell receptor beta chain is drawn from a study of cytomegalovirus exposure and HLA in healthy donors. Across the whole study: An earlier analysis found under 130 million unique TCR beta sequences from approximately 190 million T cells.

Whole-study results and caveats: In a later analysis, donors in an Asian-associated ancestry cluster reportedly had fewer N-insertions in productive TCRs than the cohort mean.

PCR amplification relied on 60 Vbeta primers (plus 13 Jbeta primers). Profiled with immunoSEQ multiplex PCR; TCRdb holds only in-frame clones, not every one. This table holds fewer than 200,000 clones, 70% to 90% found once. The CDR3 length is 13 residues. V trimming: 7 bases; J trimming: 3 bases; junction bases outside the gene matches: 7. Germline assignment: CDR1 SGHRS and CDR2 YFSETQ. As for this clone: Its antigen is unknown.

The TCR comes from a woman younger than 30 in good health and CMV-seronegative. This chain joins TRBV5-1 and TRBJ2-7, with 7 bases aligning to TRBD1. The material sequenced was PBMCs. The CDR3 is CASSRTGDYEQYF. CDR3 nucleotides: TGCGCCAGCTCCAGGACAGGAGACTACGAGCAGTACTTC.